The 4 T cell receptor beta chains below come from one sample, sequenced in a study of T-cell memory formation after mild COVID-19. Each CDR3 protein gets one entry after TCRdb re-called the 5' RACE reads with MiXCR. The sample records approximately 300,000 distinct CDR3 sequences, about 15% being singletons. The sample taken for sequencing was PBMCs or a T cell subset sorted from them (not recorded which). The receptors stem from a man younger than 35 who had mild COVID-19 (a few samples of this study predate the infection). Cell type and time point are not known.

The sample holds a few counts of this clonotype. The chain couples TRBV6-2 or TRBV6-3 to TRBJ2-5, with D tentatively TRBD1 or TRBD2 (5 bases each). The germline V gene has CDR1 MNHEY and CDR2 SVGEGT. V shed 7 bases and J shed 2 bases, with 14 bases lying between them. The CDR3 has 14 amino acids. The CDR3 coding sequence is TGTGCCAGCATTAATCCCGGGACGCAAGAGACCCAGTACTTC. Its translation: CASINPGTQETQYF.

This clonotype was recorded a few times. The CDR3 protein is CASSSPPSSDTQYF. In DNA form, the CDR3 reads TGTGCCAGCAGTTCGCCTCCATCATCAGATACGCAGTATTTT. V usage is TRBV6-6 and J usage is TRBJ2-3; D remains ambiguous. Per germline, CDR1 MNHNY and CDR2 SVGAGI (reference sequence). The CDR3 totals 14 residues. Trimming left V 4 bases short and J 4 bases short, with 12 bases between.

The CDR3 DNA follows: TGTGCCAGCACCGACCGCTTTGTTTCACCCCTCCACTTT. It codes for CASTDRFVSPLHF. The J gene is TRBJ1-6, the V gene TRBV7-2; D unclear. V dropped 7 bases and J dropped 9 bases, with 13 bases sitting between them. This CDR3 is built from 13 residues. Per germline, CDR1 SGHTA and CDR2 FQGNSA. The entire variable domain, with the rest obtained from reference TRBV7-2 and TRBJ1-6, is as follows: GAGVSQSPSNKVTEKGKDVELRCDPISGHTALYWYRQSLGQGLEFLIYFQGNSAPDKSGLPSDRFSAERTGGSVSTLTIQRTQQEDSAVYLCASTDRFVSPLHFGNGTRLTVT.

Comments on this clonotype: The junction departs from the called germline gene at one end, perhaps through a read error. The genes are TRBV7-2 and TRBJ2-3, with a weak D call TRBD1 (5 bases). This CDR3 comprises 15 residues. Germline V CDR1 and CDR2: SGHTA, FQGNSA. The CDR3 DNA is TGTGCCAGCAGCCTTAACAGGCAACCCACAGATACGCAGGATTTT. It yields the protein CASSLNRQPTDTQDF.